Sequencing of this T cell receptor (beta chain) was carried out in a study of T cells in Graves' hyperthyroidism and ophthalmopathy. Amplified TCR beta CDR3 regions came from RNA transcripts. During a first-round RT-PCR of the TCR CDR3, the HTBI primer set was used. TCRdb re-analysed the multiplex PCR reads in MiXCR, keeping a single row per CDR3 protein. The table includes about 160,000 distinct CDR3 sequences, just under 9.5% detected once. This clonotype was found a few times. Losses at the gene ends were 3 bases for V and 13 bases for J; bases not matched to a gene: 5. The CDR3 covers 12 residues. The germline V gene encodes CDR1 LNHDA and CDR2 SQIVND (reference sequence).

Sequenced input: blood. V and J are TRBV19 and TRBJ2-3; 9 bases are shared with TRBD2. The sequence came from a woman between 18 and 29 years old with Graves' hyperthyroidism that later progressed to Graves' ophthalmopathy. In DNA, the CDR3 is TGTGCCAGTAGTATGAAGGGACTAGCTAAGTATTTT. Amino acid sequence: CASSMKGLAKYF.